Each of the 14 T cell receptor beta chains below was sequenced from the same sample in a study of identical twins (dated by TCRdb to about 2016). Library creation used 5' RACE. These reads were obtained on an Illumina HiSeq 2000. In TCRdb, the public reads were trimmed at Q25 with fastp and aligned with MiXCR, with productive beta chains retained. Here each entry gathers all rows of one CDR3 protein and keeps the most common genes and DNA. Recorded for this sample are 690,000 or so distinct CDR3 sequences; approximately 6% of them occurred a single time. 1.5% to 2% of the sample belongs to the ten largest clones. The sequencing sample was made of naive T cells sorted from blood. The intended sense of this specimen's cell subset or site label: cells isolated with a human naive T-cell isolation kit. All receptors derive from a man between 18 and 35 years old in good health.

This clonotype was recorded at least ten times. The chain carries TRBV4-2 and TRBJ1-5; 9 nucleotides line up with TRBD1. Trimming took 0 bases from V and 7 from J; bases not matched to a gene: 10. Per the germline V gene, CDR1 is LGHNA and CDR2 is YNFKEQ. The CDR3 is made up of 17 amino acids. CDR3 amino acids: CASSQDLGQGPRQPQHF. Written as DNA, the CDR3 is TGTGCCAGCAGCCAAGATCTTGGACAGGGGCCCAGGCAGCCCCAGCATTTT.

This clonotype was detected only a few times. The chain combines TRBV20-1 with TRBJ2-1, with no clear D. V shed 6 bases and J shed 5 bases, with 8 bases lying between them. Germline lookup yields CDR1 DFQATT and CDR2 SNEGSKA (reference sequence). The CDR3 has 11 residues. The CDR3 loop is CSALGNNEQFF. The CDR3 DNA reads as TGCAGTGCGTTAGGCAACAATGAGCAGTTCTTC.

The table lists this clonotype with many counts. The chain uses TRBV29-1 and TRBJ2-7; the D call may be TRBD1 or TRBD2 (5 bases each). The germline gives CDR1 SQVTM, CDR2 ANQGSEA. With 4 bases removed from V and 3 bases from J, the gap between germline ends came to 10 bases. The CDR3 has 12 residues. CDR3 amino acids: CSVARDGYEQYF. CDR3 DNA: TGCAGCGTTGCCCGGGACGGCTACGAGCAGTACTTC.

This clonotype appeared many times. The chain links TRBV7-8 to TRBJ2-3, with D uncertain. From germline, CDR1 is SGHVS and CDR2 FQNEAQ. This CDR3 has 13 residues. The germline V and J ends were trimmed by 5 bases and 6 bases, with 12 bases remaining between them. Here the CDR3 DNA reads TGTGCCAGCAGCCCATCCCCGCCCGATACGCAGTATTTT. This gives the protein CASSPSPPDTQYF.

This clonotype showed up many times. The J gene is TRBJ2-5, the V gene TRBV20-1; 14 bases match TRBD2. The CDR3 runs 14 residues. Germline CDR1 reads DFQATT; CDR2 reads SNEGSKA (reference sequence). The CDR3 region has the DNA TGCAGCCCGACTAGCGGGAGGGCCGGAGAGACCCAGTACTTC. As protein: CSPTSGRAGETQYF.

The sample holds a few counts of this clonotype. This chain connects TRBV30 to TRBJ2-1; the match to TRBD2 covers 10 bases. Germline trimming cut 5 bases from V and 3 bases from J; bases unmatched to any gene: 4. The CDR3 spans 14 residues. Germline V gene sequence: CDR1 GTSNPN, CDR2 SVGIG (reference sequence). The CDR3 loop reads CAWRRLAGYNEQFF. The CDR3 DNA is TGTGCCTGGCGAAGACTAGCGGGCTACAATGAGCAGTTCTTC.

This clonotype was detected ten times or more. This chain joins TRBV12-3 or TRBV12-4 and TRBJ2-1; 7 nucleotides agree with TRBD1. The CDR3 contains 15 residues. V was pared by 8 bases and J by 1 base, with 8 bases of the junction left unmatched. The CDR3 sequence is CASGFDRVSYNEQFF. The CDR3 DNA reads TGTGCCAGCGGCTTTGACAGGGTGTCCTACAATGAGCAGTTCTTC.

This clonotype was seen ten or more times. This sequence joins TRBV20-1 and TRBJ2-1; 9 bases line up with TRBD1. CDR1 and CDR2 (germline): DFQATT, SNEGSKA (reference sequence). This CDR3 comprises 18 residues. The J segment lost 4 bases and the V segment lost 3 bases, leaving 16 bases of the junction unmatched. The DNA for the CDR3 is TGCAGTGCTAGTGCCGGGACAGGGCTGCCTAGCGGATACAATGAGCAGTTCTTC. Translation: CSASAGTGLPSGYNEQFF.

This clonotype has at least ten counts. V gene TRBV12-3 or TRBV12-4 combines with J gene TRBJ1-4; no clear D gene. This CDR3 is built from 14 residues. Trimming stripped 6 bases from V and 8 bases from J, with 16 bases between. The CDR3 region has the DNA TGTGCCAGCAGCGTAGGATGGGTTAAGGAAAAACTGTTTTTT. It codes for CASSVGWVKEKLFF.

This clonotype has at least ten counts. The rearrangement links TRBV15 to TRBJ1-3; D gene unclear. V dropped 3 bases and J dropped 0 bases, with 12 bases sitting between them. Germline V gene data show CDR1 as LNHNV and CDR2 as YYDKDF (reference sequence). The CDR3 is 16 amino acids. DNA for the CDR3: TGTGCCACCAGCAGCCTACGAACTAGCTCTGGAAACACCATATATTTT. It translates to CATSSLRTSSGNTIYF.

There are many counts of this clonotype. J is TRBJ2-2 and V is TRBV5-1; the match to TRBD2 covers 12 bases. J gave up 0 bases and V 0 bases, and 3 bases lay outside the gene matches. The CDR3 loop spans 18 amino acids. The germline V gene has CDR1 SGHRS and CDR2 YFSETQ. Here the CDR3 reads CASSLGTSGNPNTGELFF. CDR3 coding DNA: TGCGCCAGCAGCTTGGGGACTAGCGGGAACCCGAACACCGGGGAGCTGTTTTTT.

This clonotype was recorded at least ten times. The gene calls are TRBV18 and TRBJ1-1, with D perhaps TRBD1 (6 bases). The CDR3 has 13 amino acids. The V gene lost 8 bases and the J gene lost 6 bases, with 16 bases spanning the gap. CDR1 is KGHSH, CDR2 LQKENI, per germline. The chain's CDR3 is CASQGQPTSEAFF. The CDR3 DNA sequence: TGTGCCAGCCAAGGACAGCCGACCTCTGAAGCTTTCTTT.

This clonotype was recorded at least ten times. V and J are TRBV7-6 and TRBJ2-1; 7 positions agree with TRBD1. This CDR3 comprises 17 residues. Unmatched junction bases numbered 12, after V lost 1 base and J lost 6 bases. The germline V gene encodes CDR1 SGHVS and CDR2 FNYEAQ. For the CDR3, the DNA is TGTGCCAGCAGCTTAGACACTACAGGGGCCCCCTTCAATGAGCAGTTCTTC. It codes for CASSLDTTGAPFNEQFF.

This clonotype was recorded at least ten times. The chain is built from TRBV24-1 and TRBJ2-2; D may be TRBD1 or TRBD2 (5 bases each). The CDR3 covers 16 residues. Germline V CDR1 and CDR2: KGHDR, SFDVKD. V was cut by 1 base and J by 1 base, with 9 bases left in between. As DNA, the CDR3 is TGTGCCACCAGTGATTTAGGGACGATGAACACCGGGGAGCTGTTTTTT. It translates to CATSDLGTMNTGELFF.